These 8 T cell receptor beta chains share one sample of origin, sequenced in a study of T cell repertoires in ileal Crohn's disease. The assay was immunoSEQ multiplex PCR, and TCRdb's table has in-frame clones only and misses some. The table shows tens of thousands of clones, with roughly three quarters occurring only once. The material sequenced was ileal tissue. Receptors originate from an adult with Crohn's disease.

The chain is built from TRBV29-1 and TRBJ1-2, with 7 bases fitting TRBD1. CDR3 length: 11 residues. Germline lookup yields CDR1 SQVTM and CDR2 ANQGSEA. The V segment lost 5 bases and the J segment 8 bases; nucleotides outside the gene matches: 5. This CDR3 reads CSVWTGGGYTF. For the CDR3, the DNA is TGCAGCGTTTGGACAGGCGGAGGCTACACCTTC.

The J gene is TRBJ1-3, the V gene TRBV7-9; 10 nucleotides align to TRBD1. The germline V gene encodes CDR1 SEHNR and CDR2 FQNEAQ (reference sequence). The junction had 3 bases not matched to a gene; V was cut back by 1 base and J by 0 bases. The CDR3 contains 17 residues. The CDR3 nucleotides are TGTGCCAGCAGCTTAGAGACAGGGGGCTACTCTGGAAACACCATATATTTT. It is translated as CASSLETGGYSGNTIYF.

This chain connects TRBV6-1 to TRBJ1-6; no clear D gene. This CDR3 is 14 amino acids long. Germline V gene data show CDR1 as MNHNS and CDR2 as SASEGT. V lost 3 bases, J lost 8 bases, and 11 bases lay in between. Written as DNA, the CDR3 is TGTGCCAGCAGTGAGAATCACTTTGATTCACCCCTCCACTTT. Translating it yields CASSENHFDSPLHF.

CDR3 sequence reads: CASSGGGSSYNEQFF. As DNA, the CDR3 is TGTGCCAGCAGCGGGGGGGGGAGCTCCTACAATGAGCAGTTCTTC. The chain is built from TRBV7-9 and TRBJ2-1, with 7 bases matching TRBD2. Germline V CDR1 and CDR2: SEHNR, FQNEAQ (reference sequence). There are 15 residues in the CDR3. V dropped 5 bases and J dropped 0; count of bases not matched to a gene: 4.

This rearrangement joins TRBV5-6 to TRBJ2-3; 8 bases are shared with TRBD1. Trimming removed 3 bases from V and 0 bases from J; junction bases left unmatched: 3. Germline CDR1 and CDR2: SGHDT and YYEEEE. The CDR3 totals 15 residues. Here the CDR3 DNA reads TGTGCCAGCAGCTCTTGGACAGGGAGCACAGATACGCAGTATTTT. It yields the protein CASSSWTGSTDTQYF.

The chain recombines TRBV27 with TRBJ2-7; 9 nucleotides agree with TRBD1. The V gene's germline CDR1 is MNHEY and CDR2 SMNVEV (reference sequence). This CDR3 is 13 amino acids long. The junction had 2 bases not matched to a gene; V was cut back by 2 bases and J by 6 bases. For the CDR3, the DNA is TGTGCCAGCAGTTTAGGACAGGGGCTCGAGCAGTACTTC. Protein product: CASSLGQGLEQYF.

CDR3 DNA: TGTGCCAGCAGCTTATATGAGGGAGGGATAGAGGCTTTCTTT. Amino acid sequence: CASSLYEGGIEAFF. The chain combines TRBV7-8 with TRBJ1-1; D gene ambiguous. CDR3 size: 14 residues. Germline loops: CDR1 SGHVS, CDR2 FQNEAQ. V shed 2 bases and J shed 11 bases, with 18 bases lying between them. The variable domain in full, with the rest retrieved from reference TRBV7-8 and TRBJ1-1, is GAGVSQSPRYKVAKRGQDVALRCDPISGHVSLFWYQQALGQGPEFLTYFQNEAQLDKSGLPSDRFFAERPEGSVSTLKIQRTQQEDSAVYLCASSLYEGGIEAFFGQGTRLTVV.

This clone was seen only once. The CDR3 spells CASSPGLAGGLADTQYF. The CDR3 nucleotides read TGTGCCAGCAGTCCCGGACTAGCGGGGGGACTCGCAGATACGCAGTATTTT. This rearrangement joins TRBV2 to TRBJ2-3; 14 nucleotides line up with TRBD2. The trim removed 5 bases at V and 4 bases at J, leaving 8 bases unmatched. CDR3 length: 17 amino acids. Germline lookup yields CDR1 SNHLY and CDR2 FYNNEI.